A selection of T cell receptor beta chains follows, all from one sample in a study of cytomegalovirus exposure and HLA in healthy donors. Generated by immunoSEQ multiplex PCR, the TCRdb table keeps only in-frame clones and is missing some. The table includes about 170,000 clones, 75% to 80% detected once. Sequencing used PBMCs. Source of these receptors: a woman aged 50 to 60 in good health and CMV-seropositive. The CDR3 runs from the conserved cysteine through the conserved F or W. D genes are given only for firm matches. Expanded clones are given a class, and other clones once, few, many or no size at all.

j_call d_call clone_size v_call cdr3_nt cdr3_aa
TRBJ2-7 - - TRBV6-1 TGTGCCAGCAGTGACATCGGCTACGAGCAGTACTTC CASSDIGYEQYF
TRBJ1-1 TRBD1 few TRBV30 TGTGCCTGGAAGGAGGGACAGGGGGATCACAACACTGAAGCTTTCTTT CAWKEGQGDHNTEAFF
TRBJ1-5 - - TRBV19 TGTGCCAGTAGTACCTCTTGGACATCCGCTTCTCATAGCAATCAGCCCCAGCATTTT CASSTSWTSASHSNQPQHF
TRBJ1-1 - few TRBV30 TGTGCCTGCCCAGGGACAGAAGCTTTCTTT CACPGTEAFF
TRBJ2-5 TRBD2 - TRBV4-2 TGTGCCAGCAGTCCGGGACTAGCGAGTTTGCAAGAGACCCAGTACTTC CASSPGLASLQETQYF
TRBJ2-5 TRBD1 - TRBV27 TGTGCCAGCAGTCCAGGACAGGGGTCAGAGACCCAGTACTTC CASSPGQGSETQYF
TRBJ1-1 TRBD1 few TRBV4-1 TGCGCCAGCAGCGCTAGACAGGGGAACACTGAAGCTTTCTTT CASSARQGNTEAFF
TRBJ1-2 - - TRBV15 TGTGCCACCAGCAGAGACCAGGGGTCCTATGGCTACACCTTC CATSRDQGSYGYTF
TRBJ2-3 - - TRBV7-8 TGTGCCAGCAGCTCGAGACTGGTTTCGGATACGCAGTATTTT CASSSRLVSDTQYF
TRBJ1-4 - - TRBV2 TGTGCCAGCAGTTGGGGCAGGAGCCTTAATGAAAAACTGTTTTTT CASSWGRSLNEKLFF
TRBJ2-5 - - TRBV5-6 TGTGCCAGCAGCTTAGCCCGAGAGACCCAGTACTTC CASSLARETQYF
TRBJ1-4 TRBD1 - TRBV4-3 TGCGCCAGCAGCCGGCAGGGGGGAGAAAAACTGTTTTTT CASSRQGGEKLFF
TRBJ2-5 TRBD1 - TRBV29-1 TGCAGCGGGTGGACAGGGTGGGAGACCCAGTACTTC CSGWTGWETQYF
TRBJ2-7 - - TRBV29-1 TGCAGCGTTCGCCAGGGACATTACGACGAGCAGTACTTC CSVRQGHYDEQYF
TRBJ2-1 - - TRBV7-3 TGTGCCAGCAGCTTAACCAGGCCTACCTCCTACAATGAGCAGTTCTTC CASSLTRPTSYNEQFF
TRBJ2-3 TRBD2 few TRBV9 TGTGCCAGCAGCGCGGCAGGGGCGGGGGGGCTTACGCAGTATTTT CASSAAGAGGLTQYF
TRBJ1-2 - few TRBV12-2 TGTGCAAGTCGCTTAATAAGGGGATCCTATGGCTACACCTTC CASRLIRGSYGYTF
TRBJ2-7 - few TRBV10-1 TGCGCCAGCAGTGAGTCGGGGCCGCCCTCCGAGCAGTACTTC CASSESGPPSEQYF
TRBJ1-1 - - TRBV27 TGTGCCAGCAACCAATGGCCTGAAGCTTTCTTT CASNQWPEAFF
TRBJ2-7 - - TRBV5-4 TGTGCCAGCAGCGCCGGGACACAATACGAGCAGTACTTC CASSAGTQYEQYF
TRBJ1-2 TRBD1 - TRBV5-4 TGTGCCAGCAGCTTGGGTCCAGGGGGCGGCTACACCTTC CASSLGPGGGYTF
TRBJ1-2 TRBD1 - TRBV27 TGTGCCAGCAGTCGAACAGGGGGTGGCGGCTACACCTTC CASSRTGGGGYTF
TRBJ2-5 TRBD2 - TRBV5-1 TGCGCCAGCAGCTTGGGTACCCTAGCGGGGGCCCAAGAGACCCAGTACTTC CASSLGTLAGAQETQYF
TRBJ2-7 TRBD2 - TRBV4-3 TGCGCCAGCAGCCAAGCGCGTCATAGCGGGGGCCCCTACGAGCAGTACTTC CASSQARHSGGPYEQYF
TRBJ1-1 - - TRBV6-5 TGTGCCAGCAGCCCTTCGGGGGGGAACACTGAAGCTTTCTTT CASSPSGGNTEAFF
TRBJ2-7 TRBD1 - TRBV10-2 TGCGCCACCGGGACAGTCTCCTACGAGCAGTACTTC CATGTVSYEQYF
TRBJ1-3 - few TRBV5-1 TGCGCCAGCAGCGTTGACGGGAACTCTGGAAACACCATATATTTT CASSVDGNSGNTIYF
TRBJ2-2 TRBD1 - TRBV7-2 TGTGCCAGCAGCCCGACCCGGACAGGGAACGGGGAGCTGTTTTTT CASSPTRTGNGELFF
TRBJ2-3 - - TRBV28 TGTGCCAGCAGACAACCAGGGCATACGCAGTATTTT CASRQPGHTQYF
TRBJ1-3 TRBD1 - TRBV4-1 TGCGCCAGCAGCCCGGGACAGGGAAGACCGCGAGGAAACACCATATATTTT CASSPGQGRPRGNTIYF
TRBJ2-1 - - TRBV9 TGTGCCAGCAGCGTAGAATCAGGTAACGATGAGCAGTTCTTC CASSVESGNDEQFF
TRBJ2-1 - - TRBV4-2 TGTGCCAGCAGCCAAGATCGTACTGACTTTCGCAATGAGCAGTTCTTC CASSQDRTDFRNEQFF
TRBJ1-3 - - TRBV27 TGTGCCAGCAGCCTCCGCTCTGGAAACACCATATATTTT CASSLRSGNTIYF
TRBJ2-1 - - TRBV2 TGTGCCAGCAGTGAAGCACGTACTGGCGGTAATGAGCAGTTCTTC CASSEARTGGNEQFF
TRBJ1-1 - - TRBV5-1 TGCGCCAGCAGCCTTCAGGGGTGGACTGAAGCTTTCTTT CASSLQGWTEAFF
TRBJ2-7 - - TRBV27 TGTGCCAGCTCGTCGGGCAGGGACTCCTACGAGCAGTACTTC CASSSGRDSYEQYF
TRBJ1-1 TRBD1 - TRBV29-1 TGCAGCGTACAGGGGCTGATGAACACTGAAGCTTTCTTT CSVQGLMNTEAFF
TRBJ2-5 - - TRBV25-1 TGTGCCAGCACGATAGACACCCAAGAGACCCAGTACTTC CASTIDTQETQYF
TRBJ2-5 - - TRBV5-6 TGTGCCAGCAGCGCCCCTGAAAGGGGGCAAGAGACCCAGTACTTC CASSAPERGQETQYF
TRBJ2-3 - few TRBV2 TGTGCCAGCAGTGTCGGGGGAAACCCCTTCACAGATACGCAGTATTTT CASSVGGNPFTDTQYF
TRBJ1-4 - once TRBV6-5 TGTGCCAGCGGTCCGGGGGGGAGGGTTGAAAAACTGTTTTTT CASGPGGRVEKLFF
TRBJ1-1 TRBD1 - TRBV7-2 TGTGCCAGCAGCTTGGAGGGGGCGGCGGTAGGGACTGAAGCTTTCTTT CASSLEGAAVGTEAFF
TRBJ1-1 - - TRBV28 TGTGCCAGCAGTCCGTCACCCCTCGGGAACACTGAAGCTTTCTTT CASSPSPLGNTEAFF
TRBJ2-5 TRBD1 once TRBV5-1 TGCGCCAGCAGCTTACAGGGGCCAGAGACCCAGTACTTC CASSLQGPETQYF
TRBJ2-3 TRBD2 few TRBV4-1 TGCGCCAGCAGCCAATCCGGGACGAGACTAGCGGGGACCACAGATACGCAGTATTTT CASSQSGTRLAGTTDTQYF
TRBJ2-5 TRBD2 - TRBV6-1 TGTGCCAGCAGGAGCGGGAAAGAGACCCAGTACTTC CASRSGKETQYF
TRBJ1-1 - - TRBV2 TGTGCCAACACCCTTCAATTTAACACTGAAGCTTTCTTT CANTLQFNTEAFF
TRBJ2-2 - - TRBV6-5 TGTGCCAGCAGTCCCCCCGGGTTCGGGGAGCTGTTTTTT CASSPPGFGELFF
TRBJ2-1 TRBD2 - TRBV5-6 TGTGCCAGCAGGACCCTCCGGGGGGGCAATGAGCAGTTCTTC CASRTLRGGNEQFF
TRBJ1-6 TRBD1 few TRBV10-2 TGCGCCAGCAGGGGGACAGGGGGCGGCTTACCCCTCCACTTT CASRGTGGGLPLHF
TRBJ1-1 TRBD1 - TRBV6-5 TGTGCCAGCAGATCGACAGGGACTGAAGCTTTCTTT CASRSTGTEAFF